This TCR beta chain was identified during a study of response to subunit inactivated influenza vaccine (dated by TCRdb to 2016 to 2018). Regarding the study in general: Deep quantitative profiling of the T cell receptor repertoire was used in the study to follow responses to a trivalent subunit inactivated influenza vaccine. Summary of the overall study and its limitations: According to the authors, only a limited number of new T cells may be recruited by each seasonal influenza vaccination.

Library creation used RT-PCR. For sequencing, an Illumina HiSeq 2500 was employed. TCRdb's own reprocessing of the public reads used fastp at Q25 and MiXCR and kept productive beta chains. Identical CDR3 proteins give one entry, which carries the most common genes and DNA. This sample gives a few hundred thousand distinct CDR3 sequences in total; 20% to 25% of them show up just once. About a tenth of the sample is held by the ten biggest clonotypes. V and J are truncated by 0 bases and 13 bases respectively, leaving an intervening sequence of 24 bases. Via the germline V gene, CDR1 is ENHRY and CDR2 SYGVKD. Taken from cysteine to phenylalanine, the CDR3 has 16 residues. Left in the record is the CDR3 DNA by itself, 48 bases read in frame from the first base. Of note for this clonotype: Which antigen it targets is not known. No qualities accompany the bases; no much larger clone lies one base away.

This sequence originates from a man between 50 and 70 years old who received an inactivated influenza vaccine. Donor details come from another sample of the same person, matched by shared clones. Recombination joined TRBV10-3 with TRBJ1-1; the D gene is possibly TRBD1, with 5 bases matching. This sample comprised PBMCs from blood, obtained less than 22 months after vaccination. The CDR3 corresponds to CAISESPIGQPRGGFF. DNA sequence: TGTGCCATCAGTGAGTCGCCAATCGGCCAGCCTCGCGGGGGTTTCTTT.